The T cell receptor (beta chain) under discussion was sequenced for a study of T cell repertoires in cytomegalovirus infection. In this sample, this clonotype turned up many times. Antigen unknown. TCRdb re-analysed the reads in MiXCR, keeping a single row per CDR3 protein. The table records some 940,000 distinct CDR3 sequences, around 32% of them present only once. With 5 bases removed from V and 7 bases from J, the gap between germline ends came to 12 bases. CDR1 is SGHVS, CDR2 FQNEAQ, per germline. The CDR3 totals 13 residues. The chain employs TRBV7-8 and TRBJ1-5; D might be TRBD1 (5 bases). Sequences were derived from cultured CD8+ T cells from PBMCs, sampled from culture after CMV antigen stimulation. The sequence was obtained from a human donor in good health (CMV status not recorded). Some clones in this sample may be carry-over from other donors' samples. The CDR3 reads CASSPVGVQPQHF. The CDR3 DNA reads TGTGCCAGCAGCCCGGTAGGGGTACAGCCCCAGCATTTT. The whole variable domain, filled in from reference TRBV7-8 and TRBJ1-5, reads GAGVSQSPRYKVAKRGQDVALRCDPISGHVSLFWYQQALGQGPEFLTYFQNEAQLDKSGLPSDRFFAERPEGSVSTLKIQRTQQEDSAVYLCASSPVGVQPQHFGDGTRLSIL.